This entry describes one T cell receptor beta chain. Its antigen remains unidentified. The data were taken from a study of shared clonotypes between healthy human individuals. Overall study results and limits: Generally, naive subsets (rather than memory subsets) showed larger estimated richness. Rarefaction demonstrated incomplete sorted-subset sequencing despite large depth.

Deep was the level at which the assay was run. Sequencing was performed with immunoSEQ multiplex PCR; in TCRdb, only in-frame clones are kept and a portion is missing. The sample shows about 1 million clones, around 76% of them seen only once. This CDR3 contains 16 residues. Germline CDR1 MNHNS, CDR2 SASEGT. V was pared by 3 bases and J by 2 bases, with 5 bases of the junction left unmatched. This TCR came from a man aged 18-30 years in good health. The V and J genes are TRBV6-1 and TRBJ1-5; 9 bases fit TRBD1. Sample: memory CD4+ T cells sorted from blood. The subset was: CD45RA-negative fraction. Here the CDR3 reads CASSDRQGVGNQPQHF. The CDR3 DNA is TGTGCCAGCAGTGACCGACAGGGGGTCGGCAATCAGCCCCAGCATTTT.